Listed here are 20 T cell receptor beta chains from one sample, sequenced in a study of long-term antiretroviral therapy in people with HIV. This was the immunoSEQ v3.0 assay at survey level. Some clones are missing from TCRdb's copy, which holds only in-frame ones; the method was immunoSEQ multiplex PCR. Seen here are 30,000 to 40,000 clones, around 94% observed once, and the top ten hold about 4%. The source material was unsorted PBMCs, sampled more than 5 years after starting antiretroviral therapy. These receptors were collected from a woman in her fifties or sixties with HIV.

J is TRBJ2-1 and V is TRBV4-1; unclear D gene. V was shortened by 0 bases and J by 6 bases, with 3 bases between the two germline ends. Germline CDR1 reads MGHRA; CDR2 reads YSYEKL. The length of the CDR3 is 12 residues. This CDR3 is CASSQDGNEQFF. CDR3 in DNA: TGCGCCAGCAGCCAAGACGGCAATGAGCAGTTCTTC.

The V call is TRBV6-1, the J call TRBJ1-2; D is possibly TRBD1 (5 bases). Trimming cost V 8 bases and J 0 bases, with 10 bases left between them. CDR1 and CDR2 from the germline V gene are MNHNS and SASEGT. The CDR3 is made up of 13 amino acids. The CDR3 sequence is CASSRGANYGYTF. DNA for the CDR3: TGTGCCAGCTCCCGGGGGGCTAACTATGGCTACACCTTC.

V usage is TRBV11-2 and J usage is TRBJ1-2; possible D gene TRBD1, 5 bases. Germline lookup yields CDR1 SGHAT and CDR2 FQNNGV. Trimming removed 9 bases from V and 6 bases from J, with 23 bases in between. The CDR3 has 15 residues. The CDR3 reads CASSSFKEGGDGYTF. Written as DNA, the CDR3 is TGTGCCAGTAGCAGCTTTAAGGAGGGAGGGGATGGCTACACCTTC. The complete variable domain, with remaining parts taken from reference TRBV11-2 and TRBJ1-2, reads EAGVAQSPRYKIIEKRQSVAFWCNPISGHATLYWYQQILGQGPKLLIQFQNNGVVDDSQLPKDRFSAERLKGVDSTLKIQPAKLEDSAVYLCASSSFKEGGDGYTFGSGTRLTVV.

This sequence joins TRBV7-2 and TRBJ2-7; 7 nucleotides match TRBD1. J was trimmed by 0 bases and V by 1 base; bases with no gene match: 6. This CDR3 region has 16 residues. Germline CDR1 is SGHTA and CDR2 is FQGNSA. The CDR3 here is CASSLEGQLLSYEQYF. CDR3 in DNA: TGTGCCAGCAGCTTAGAGGGACAGCTACTCTCCTACGAGCAGTACTTC.

The V gene is TRBV5-4, the J gene TRBJ1-2; possible D gene TRBD1, 6 bases. Germline values: CDR1 SGHNT, CDR2 YYREEE (reference sequence). The CDR3 sequence is 13 residues long. The V gene lost 2 bases and the J gene lost 2 bases, with 7 bases spanning the gap. In DNA form, the CDR3 reads TGTGCCAGCAGCTTTCAGGGGAACTATGGCTACACCTTC. Its protein is CASSFQGNYGYTF.

This clone was detected once. The gene calls are TRBV27 and TRBJ1-1; D gene unclear. CDR3 size: 15 residues. Trimming stripped 5 bases from V and 10 bases from J, with 23 bases between. Germline V gives CDR1 MNHEY, CDR2 SMNVEV (reference sequence). CDR3 bases: TGTGCCAGCAGTCCATACCTCGGACGGCGGGAGGGAGCTTTCTTT. Protein: CASSPYLGRREGAFF.

The genes are TRBV27 and TRBJ1-2; 8 nucleotides agree with TRBD1. Germline-derived CDR1 and CDR2 are MNHEY and SMNVEV (reference sequence). This CDR3 spans 15 amino acids. Trimming removed 6 bases from V and 5 bases from J; junction bases left unmatched: 11. In nucleotides, the CDR3 is TGTGCCAGCAGCCCATCCCAGGGGGCAGGGTATGGCTACACCTTC. Translating gives CASSPSQGAGYGYTF.

This chain links TRBV5-6 with TRBJ2-2, with 7 bases lining up with TRBD1. CDR3 length equals 16 residues. The V gene end was trimmed by 0 bases and the J gene end by 5 bases; junction bases not matched to a gene: 7. From germline, CDR1 is SGHDT and CDR2 YYEEEE. In nucleotides, the CDR3 is TGTGCCAGCAGCTTGGTTGAGGGGACAGAAACCGGGGAGCTGTTTTTT. Its protein product is CASSLVEGTETGELFF.

V is TRBV5-6 and J is TRBJ2-7; D might be TRBD1 (5 bases). The CDR3 has 13 residues. V was cut by 2 bases and J by 3 bases, with 9 bases left in between. Germline-derived CDR1 and CDR2 are SGHDT and YYEEEE. The chain's CDR3 is CASSFFDSYEQYF. The CDR3 nucleotides read TGTGCCAGCAGCTTTTTCGACAGCTACGAGCAGTACTTC.

V is TRBV11-2 and J is TRBJ1-1; a weak D match, TRBD1 (6 bases). Germline-derived CDR1 and CDR2 are SGHAT and FQNNGV. The CDR3 length is 12 residues. The V and J ends lost 4 bases and 6 bases respectively, with 9 bases between them. CDR3 nucleotide sequence: TGTGCCAGCAGCTCCCACAGGGCTGAAGCTTTCTTT. Residues: CASSSHRAEAFF. Together with reference TRBV11-2 and TRBJ1-1, the CDR3 gives the full variable domain: EAGVAQSPRYKIIEKRQSVAFWCNPISGHATLYWYQQILGQGPKLLIQFQNNGVVDDSQLPKDRFSAERLKGVDSTLKIQPAKLEDSAVYLCASSSHRAEAFFGQGTRLTVV.

CDR3 loop: CASSWDENTEAFF. CDR3 DNA: TGTGCCAGCAGTTGGGATGAGAACACTGAAGCTTTCTTT. The V and J genes are TRBV6-5 and TRBJ1-1, with unresolved D. Trimming shortened V by 4 bases and J by 1 base, and 7 bases separated the two germline ends. The length of the CDR3 is 13 residues. CDR1 and CDR2 from the germline V gene are MNHEY and SVGAGI.

The chain has TRBV13 and TRBJ1-2, with 7 bases aligning to TRBD1. V lost 5 bases, J lost 2 bases, and 8 bases stayed unmatched. The length of the CDR3 is 15 residues. From germline, CDR1 is PRHDT and CDR2 FYEKMQ (reference sequence). The DNA of the CDR3 is TGTGCCAGCAGCACCCACGACAGGGAGAACTATGGCTACACCTTC. Protein product: CASSTHDRENYGYTF.

V gene TRBV6-5 combines with J gene TRBJ1-3; D gene ambiguous. This CDR3 has 11 amino acids. V lost 7 bases, J lost 4 bases, and 5 bases lay in between. CDR1 MNHEY and CDR2 SVGAGI come from the germline V gene. The CDR3 loop is CASMGGNTIYF. CDR3 bases: TGTGCCAGCATGGGCGGAAACACCATATATTTT.

The chain is built from TRBV12-5 and TRBJ1-3; D may be TRBD1 (6 bases). The CDR3 spans 17 residues. V shed 3 bases and J shed 0 bases, with 15 bases lying between them. Per the germline V gene, CDR1 is LGHNT and CDR2 is FRNRAP. The CDR3 region is CASGLMAGDSSGNTIYF. The CDR3 bases are TGTGCTAGTGGTTTAATGGCAGGGGATAGCTCTGGAAACACCATATATTTT.

The chain is built from TRBV10-3 and TRBJ2-3; D perhaps matches TRBD2 (5 bases). V lost 11 bases and J 2 bases, leaving 14 bases between the germline ends. Germline CDR1 reads ENHRY; CDR2 reads SYGVKD. The CDR3 runs to 13 residues. The CDR3 region has the DNA TGTGCCTCATTCGGCGGGTCCACAGATACGCAGTATTTT. This encodes CASFGGSTDTQYF.

This rearrangement joins TRBV19 to TRBJ2-2, with TRBD1 identical over 7 bases. The CDR3 totals 14 residues. In germline, CDR1 is LNHDA, CDR2 SQIVND (reference sequence). Germline trimming cut 8 bases from V and 0 bases from J; bases unmatched to any gene: 3. In DNA, the CDR3 is TGTGCCAGTGCCGGGACAGCGAACACCGGGGAGCTGTTTTTT. Amino acids: CASAGTANTGELFF.

V gene TRBV19 combines with J gene TRBJ1-5, with a possible D match to TRBD1 (6 bases). The CDR3 length is 17 residues. Looked up from germline, CDR1 is LNHDA and CDR2 is SQIVND (reference sequence). V was cut by 3 bases and J by 5 bases, with 20 bases left in between. CDR3 residues: CASSIFAGAPEDQPQHF. The CDR3 DNA sequence: TGTGCCAGTAGTATTTTTGCAGGGGCCCCGGAAGATCAGCCCCAGCATTTT.

The J gene is TRBJ1-1, the V gene TRBV6-6; 7 positions agree with TRBD1. This CDR3 contains 14 residues. V trimming: 5 bases; J trimming: 3 bases; junction bases outside the gene matches: 6. Germline CDR1 MNHNY, CDR2 SVGAGI (reference sequence). In DNA, the CDR3 is TGTGCCAGCAGTGACGACAGGGCGCACACTGAAGCTTTCTTT. It encodes CASSDDRAHTEAFF.

J is TRBJ2-3 and V is TRBV6-6; 8 bases fit TRBD1. Losses at the gene ends were 6 bases for V and 6 bases for J; bases not matched to a gene: 8. CDR1 is MNHNY, CDR2 SVGAGI, per germline (reference sequence). The CDR3 consists of 14 residues. As DNA, the CDR3 is TGTGCCAGCAGGGACAGGGCGCTACAGGATACGCAGTATTTT. This encodes CASRDRALQDTQYF.

The chain employs TRBV6-4 and TRBJ2-5, with 11 nucleotides matching TRBD2. Germline V lookup: CDR1 MRHNA, CDR2 SNTAGT. The V and J ends lost 4 bases and 2 bases, in that order; junction bases with no gene match: 3. This CDR3 spans 15 amino acids. CDR3 amino acids: CASSGTSGPQETQYF. The CDR3 DNA reads TGTGCCAGCAGTGGGACTAGCGGGCCTCAAGAGACCCAGTACTTC.